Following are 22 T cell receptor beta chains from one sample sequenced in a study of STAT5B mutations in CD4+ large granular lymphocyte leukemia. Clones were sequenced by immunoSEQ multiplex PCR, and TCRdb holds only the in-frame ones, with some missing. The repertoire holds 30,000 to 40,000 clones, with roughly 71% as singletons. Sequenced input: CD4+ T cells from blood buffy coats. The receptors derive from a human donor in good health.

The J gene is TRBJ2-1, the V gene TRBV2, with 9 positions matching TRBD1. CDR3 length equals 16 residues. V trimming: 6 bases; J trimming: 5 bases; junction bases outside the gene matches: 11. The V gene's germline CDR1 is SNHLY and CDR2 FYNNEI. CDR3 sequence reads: CASRRDREAGDNEQFF. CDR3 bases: TGTGCCAGCAGGAGGGACAGGGAAGCAGGAGACAATGAGCAGTTCTTC.

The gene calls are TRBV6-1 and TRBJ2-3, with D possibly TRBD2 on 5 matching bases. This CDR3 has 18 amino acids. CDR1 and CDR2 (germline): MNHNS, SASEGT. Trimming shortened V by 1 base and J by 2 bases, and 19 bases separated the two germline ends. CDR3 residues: CASSEVVARPDFTDTQYF. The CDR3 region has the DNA TGTGCCAGCAGTGAAGTAGTGGCACGTCCGGACTTCACAGATACGCAGTATTTT.

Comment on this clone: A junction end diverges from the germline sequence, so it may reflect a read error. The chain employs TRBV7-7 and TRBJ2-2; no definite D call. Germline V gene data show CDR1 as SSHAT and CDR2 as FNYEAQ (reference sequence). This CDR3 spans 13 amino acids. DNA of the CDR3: TGTGCTAGCAGCCCTGGGCCAACCGGGGAGCTGTTTTTT. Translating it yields CASSPGPTGELFF.

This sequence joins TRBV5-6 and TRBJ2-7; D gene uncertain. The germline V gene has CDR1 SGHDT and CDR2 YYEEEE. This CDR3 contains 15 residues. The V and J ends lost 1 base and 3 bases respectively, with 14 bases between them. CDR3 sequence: CASSLSGATVYEQYF. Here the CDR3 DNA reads TGTGCCAGCAGCTTGAGTGGCGCGACGGTCTACGAGCAGTACTTC.

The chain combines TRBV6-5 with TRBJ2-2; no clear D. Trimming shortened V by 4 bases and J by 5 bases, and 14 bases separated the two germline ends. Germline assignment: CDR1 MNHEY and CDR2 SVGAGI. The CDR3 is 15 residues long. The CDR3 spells CASSLRVLGTGELFF. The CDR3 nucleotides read TGTGCCAGCAGTTTAAGAGTCCTTGGGACCGGGGAGCTGTTTTTT.

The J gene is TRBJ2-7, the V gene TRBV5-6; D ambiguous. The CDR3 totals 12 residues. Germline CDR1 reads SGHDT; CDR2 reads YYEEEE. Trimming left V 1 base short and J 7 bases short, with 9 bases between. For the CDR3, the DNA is TGTGCCAGCAGCTTGATCCCCGGAGAGCAGTACTTC. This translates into CASSLIPGEQYF. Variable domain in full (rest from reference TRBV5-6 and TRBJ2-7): DAGVTQSPTHLIKTRGQQVTLRCSPKSGHDTVSWYQQALGQGPQFIFQYYEEEERQRGNFPDRFSGHQFPNYSSELNVNALLLGDSALYLCASSLIPGEQYFGPGTRLTVT.

The CDR3 here is CASSFGGNNQPQHF. CDR3 DNA: TGTGCCAGCAGTTTCGGTGGGAACAATCAGCCCCAGCATTTT. This chain uses TRBV28 with TRBJ1-5; D is ambiguous. There are 14 residues in the CDR3. Germline CDR1 reads MDHEN; CDR2 reads SYDVKM. The V end was cut by 3 bases, the J end by 3 bases, with 9 bases between.

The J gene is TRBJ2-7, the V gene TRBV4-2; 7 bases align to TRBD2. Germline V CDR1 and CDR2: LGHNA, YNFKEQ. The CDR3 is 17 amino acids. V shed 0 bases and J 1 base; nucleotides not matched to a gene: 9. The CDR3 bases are TGTGCCAGCAGCCAAGATATAGGACTGGGGGGGTCCTACGAGCAGTACTTC. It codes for CASSQDIGLGGSYEQYF.

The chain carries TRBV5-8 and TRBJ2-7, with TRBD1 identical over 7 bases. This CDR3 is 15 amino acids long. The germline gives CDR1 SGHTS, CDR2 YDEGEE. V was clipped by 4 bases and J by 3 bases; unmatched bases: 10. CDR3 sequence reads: CASSTSGQSVYEQYF. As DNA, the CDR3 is TGTGCCAGCAGCACCTCGGGACAGTCAGTCTACGAGCAGTACTTC.

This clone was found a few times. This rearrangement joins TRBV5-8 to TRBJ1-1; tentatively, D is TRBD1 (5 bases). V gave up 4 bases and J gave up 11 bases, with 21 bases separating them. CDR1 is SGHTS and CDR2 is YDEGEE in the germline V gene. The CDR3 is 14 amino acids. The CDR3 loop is CASSPTPGHPEAFF. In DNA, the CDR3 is TGTGCCAGCAGCCCGACACCTGGACACCCGGAGGCTTTCTTT. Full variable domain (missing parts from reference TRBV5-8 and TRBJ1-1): EAGVTQSPTHLIKTRGQQATLRCSPISGHTSVYWYQQALGLGLQFLLWYDEGEERNRGNFPPRFSGRQFPNYSSELNVNALELEDSALYLCASSPTPGHPEAFFGQGTRLTVV.

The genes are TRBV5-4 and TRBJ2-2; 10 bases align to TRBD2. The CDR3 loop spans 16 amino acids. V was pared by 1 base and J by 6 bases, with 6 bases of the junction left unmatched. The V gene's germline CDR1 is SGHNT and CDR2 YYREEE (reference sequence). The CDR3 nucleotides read TGTGCCAGCAGCTTGAACCCAGCGGGGGGGTCCGGGGAGCTGTTTTTT. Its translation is CASSLNPAGGSGELFF.

This CDR3 reads CASSEAGPYNEQFF. DNA of the CDR3: TGTGCCAGCAGTGAGGCAGGCCCTTACAATGAGCAGTTCTTC. This chain uses TRBV2 with TRBJ2-1; D not certain. The CDR3 totals 14 residues. Between the trimmed V and J ends, which lost 3 bases and 4 bases, there was a span of 10 bases. Germline V lookup: CDR1 SNHLY, CDR2 FYNNEI.

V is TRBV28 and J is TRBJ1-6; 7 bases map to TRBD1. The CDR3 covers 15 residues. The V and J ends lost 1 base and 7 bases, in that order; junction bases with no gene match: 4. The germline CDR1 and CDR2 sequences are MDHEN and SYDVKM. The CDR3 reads CASSLSTGNNSPLHF. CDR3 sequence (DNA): TGTGCCAGCAGTTTATCGACAGGGAACAATTCACCCCTCCACTTT.

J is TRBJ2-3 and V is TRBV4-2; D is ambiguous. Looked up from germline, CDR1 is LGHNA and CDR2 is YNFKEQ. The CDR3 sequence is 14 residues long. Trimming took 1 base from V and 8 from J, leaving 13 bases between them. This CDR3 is CASSQVENEATQYF. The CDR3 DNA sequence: TGTGCCAGCAGCCAAGTGGAAAACGAGGCTACGCAGTATTTT.

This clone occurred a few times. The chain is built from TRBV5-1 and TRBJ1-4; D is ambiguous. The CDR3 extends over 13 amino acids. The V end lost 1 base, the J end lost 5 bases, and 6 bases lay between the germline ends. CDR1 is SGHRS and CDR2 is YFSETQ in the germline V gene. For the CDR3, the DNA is TGCGCCAGCAGCTTGAGCGGGAATGAAAAACTGTTTTTT. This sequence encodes CASSLSGNEKLFF.

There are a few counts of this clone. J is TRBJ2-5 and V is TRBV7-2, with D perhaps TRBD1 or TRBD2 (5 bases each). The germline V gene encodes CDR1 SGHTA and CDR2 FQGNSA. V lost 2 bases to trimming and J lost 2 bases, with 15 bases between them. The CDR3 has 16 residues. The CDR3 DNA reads TGTGCCAGCAGCTTATTGCCCGGGACGGTACAAGAGACCCAGTACTTC. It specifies CASSLLPGTVQETQYF.

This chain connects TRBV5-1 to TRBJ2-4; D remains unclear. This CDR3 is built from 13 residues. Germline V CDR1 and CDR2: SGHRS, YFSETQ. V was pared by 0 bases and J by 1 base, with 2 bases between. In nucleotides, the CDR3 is TGCGCCAGCAGCTTGGAGGCCAAAAACATTCAGTACTTC. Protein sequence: CASSLEAKNIQYF.

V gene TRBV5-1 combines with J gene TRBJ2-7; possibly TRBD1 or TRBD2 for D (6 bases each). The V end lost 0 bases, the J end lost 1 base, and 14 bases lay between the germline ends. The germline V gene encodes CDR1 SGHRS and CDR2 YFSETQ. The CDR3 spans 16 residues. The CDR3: CASSLEKGGFSYEQYF. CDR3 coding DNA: TGCGCCAGCAGCTTGGAGAAGGGGGGATTTTCCTACGAGCAGTACTTC.

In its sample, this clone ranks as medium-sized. CDR3 DNA sequence: TGTGCCAGCTCACAAGGATCTGGAAACACCATATATTTT. Residues: CASSQGSGNTIYF. This chain connects TRBV2 to TRBJ1-3; unclear D gene. CDR3 size: 13 residues. Trimming cost V 8 bases and J 1 base, with 9 bases left between them. The germline V gene has CDR1 SNHLY and CDR2 FYNNEI.

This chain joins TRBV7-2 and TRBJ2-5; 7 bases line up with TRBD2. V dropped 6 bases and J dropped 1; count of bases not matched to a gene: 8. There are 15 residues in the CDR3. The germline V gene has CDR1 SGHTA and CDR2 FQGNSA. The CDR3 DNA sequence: TGTGCCAGCAGTTACCTTAGCGGGCCCCAAGAGACCCAGTACTTC. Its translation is CASSYLSGPQETQYF.

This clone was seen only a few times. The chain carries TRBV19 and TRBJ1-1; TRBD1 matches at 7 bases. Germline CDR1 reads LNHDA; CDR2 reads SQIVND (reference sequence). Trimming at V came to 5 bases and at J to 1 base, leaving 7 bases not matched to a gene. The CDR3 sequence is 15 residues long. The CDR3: CASSVLTGANTEAFF. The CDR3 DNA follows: TGTGCCAGTAGTGTTCTTACAGGGGCGAACACTGAAGCTTTCTTT.

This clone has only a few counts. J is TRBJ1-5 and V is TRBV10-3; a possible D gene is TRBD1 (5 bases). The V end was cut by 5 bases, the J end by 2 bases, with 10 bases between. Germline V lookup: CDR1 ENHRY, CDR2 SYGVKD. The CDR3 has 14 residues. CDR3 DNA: TGTGCCATCAGTCCAGGGAGGGGCAATCAGCCCCAGCATTTT. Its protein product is CAISPGRGNQPQHF.